The 20 T cell receptor beta chains below come from one sample, sequenced in a study of blood T cell repertoires in COVID-19. Clones were read by immunoSEQ multiplex PCR, and TCRdb kept only the in-frame ones, dropping some. The data show roughly 150,000 clones, almost 85% seen once. Sequencing was carried out using peripheral blood. Receptor source: a woman older than 75 with COVID-19, enrolled during active disease.

The rearrangement joins TRBV7-2 to TRBJ2-7; D not certain. Germline V gene lookup returns CDR1 SGHTA and CDR2 FQGNSA. The CDR3 sequence is 14 residues long. V shed 5 bases and J shed 0 bases, with 11 bases lying between them. CDR3 sequence: CASSLQMSSYEQYF. The CDR3 coding sequence is TGTGCCAGCAGCCTCCAAATGAGCTCCTACGAGCAGTACTTC.

V gene TRBV5-1 combines with J gene TRBJ2-7; no clear D. The CDR3 is made up of 13 amino acids. Trimming took off 2 bases at V and 0 bases at J, with 6 bases between the two ends. In germline, CDR1 is SGHRS, CDR2 YFSETQ. The CDR3 DNA sequence: TGCGCCAGCAGCTTTGAGAGCTCCTACGAGCAGTACTTC. This encodes CASSFESSYEQYF.

The chain links TRBV11-1 to TRBJ2-1; D might be TRBD1 (6 bases). Germline V CDR1 and CDR2: SGHAT, FQDESV (reference sequence). The CDR3 loop spans 14 amino acids. Trimming left V 6 bases short and J 7 bases short, with 16 bases between. The CDR3 spells CASRRWGPRNEQFF. For the CDR3, the DNA is TGTGCCAGCAGACGATGGGGGCCGCGGAATGAGCAGTTCTTC.

The chain combines TRBV9 with TRBJ2-1; D gene uncertain. The CDR3 runs to 12 residues. V was pared by 4 bases and J by 3 bases, with 5 bases between. Germline V gene data show CDR1 as SGDLS and CDR2 as YYNGEE. CDR3 residues: CASSHFYNEQFF. In nucleotides, the CDR3 is TGTGCCAGCAGCCACTTCTACAATGAGCAGTTCTTC.

CDR3 in DNA: TGTGCCAGCAGCTCCGGGTCGACTGTAACGGCGGGTGGCTACACCTTC. This encodes CASSSGSTVTAGGYTF. The chain carries TRBV7-3 and TRBJ1-2; no definite D call. CDR1 is SGHTA and CDR2 is FQGTGA in the germline V gene. V was shortened by 4 bases and J by 7 bases, with 22 bases between the two germline ends. The CDR3 has 16 amino acids.

J is TRBJ2-7 and V is TRBV10-3, with TRBD2 matching 8 bases. Germline lookup yields CDR1 ENHRY and CDR2 SYGVKD. This CDR3 comprises 14 residues. With 4 bases clipped from V and 9 bases from J, the junction kept 11 bases outside the gene matches. CDR3 amino acids: CAISVGTSGSVQYF. The CDR3, as DNA: TGTGCCATCAGTGTGGGCACTAGCGGTTCGGTGCAGTACTTC.

The gene calls are TRBV7-6 and TRBJ2-1; TRBD2 matches at 10 bases. The CDR3 is 17 amino acids. J gave up 0 bases and V 4 bases, and 6 bases lay outside the gene matches. Germline V gene lookup returns CDR1 SGHVS and CDR2 FNYEAQ. The CDR3 DNA is TGTGCCAGCAGCTATGCTAGCGGGGGAAGCTCCTACAATGAGCAGTTCTTC. Translation gives CASSYASGGSSYNEQFF.

This clone has more than one count but fewer than ten. This chain links TRBV5-6 with TRBJ1-1; 7 positions agree with TRBD1. This CDR3 is 14 amino acids long. Trimming removed 4 bases from V and 1 base from J; junction bases left unmatched: 4. The V gene's germline CDR1 is SGHDT and CDR2 YYEEEE. The CDR3 reads CASSKGQTNTEAFF. The CDR3 DNA reads TGTGCCAGCAGCAAGGGACAGACGAACACTGAAGCTTTCTTT.

In this sample, this clone turned up a few times. The chain has TRBV1 and TRBJ2-1; TRBD1 reflects the table's D call only, with no check against the DNA. TRBV1 is assigned pseudogene status. This CDR3 is 15 amino acids long. CDR3 DNA: TGCACCAGCAGCCAAGAACATCTCTCCTACAATGAGCAGTTCTTC. It is translated as CTSSQEHLSYNEQFF.

This rearrangement joins TRBV19 to TRBJ1-3; the match to TRBD1 covers 11 bases. The CDR3 runs to 16 residues. V shed 7 bases, J shed 2 bases, and the junction held 7 bases outside the gene matches. CDR1 is LNHDA and CDR2 is SQIVND in the germline V gene (reference sequence). CDR3 region: CASTDRGLAAGNTIYF. The CDR3 coding sequence is TGTGCCAGTACGGACAGGGGGCTTGCTGCTGGAAACACCATATATTTT.

The chain links TRBV12-5 to TRBJ2-7, with D tentatively TRBD2 (5 bases). Germline assignment: CDR1 LGHNT and CDR2 FRNRAP. This CDR3 is 14 amino acids long. The V end was cut by 4 bases, the J end by 7 bases, with 17 bases between. The chain's CDR3 is CASGSPGHPGEQYF. DNA of the CDR3: TGTGCTAGTGGTTCCCCAGGTCACCCGGGGGAGCAGTACTTC.

The chain recombines TRBV14 with TRBJ2-1; D gene ambiguous. The CDR3 consists of 15 residues. V shed 1 base and J shed 4 bases, with 11 bases lying between them. Germline V lookup: CDR1 SGHDN, CDR2 FVKESK. For the CDR3, the DNA is TGTGCCAGCAGCCAAGGGATGTCAGGTTACAATGAGCAGTTCTTC. Translated, it gives CASSQGMSGYNEQFF.

The CDR3 protein is CASSLGDRDDEQYF. As DNA, the CDR3 is TGTGCCAGCAGCTTAGGGGACAGGGACGACGAGCAGTACTTC. The chain employs TRBV5-4 and TRBJ2-7; 9 bases align to TRBD1. Germline lookup yields CDR1 SGHNT and CDR2 YYREEE (reference sequence). Unmatched junction bases numbered 5, after V lost 2 bases and J lost 5 bases. This CDR3 is built from 14 residues. The full variable domain, completed using reference TRBV5-4 and TRBJ2-7, is ETGVTQSPTHLIKTRGQQVTLRCSSQSGHNTVSWYQQALGQGPQFIFQYYREEENGRGNFPPRFSGLQFPNYSSELNVNALELDDSALYLCASSLGDRDDEQYFGPGTRLTVT.

CDR3 nucleotides: TGTGCCAGCTCACCACTAGCGGGGGGCACAGATACGCAGTATTTT. This codes for CASSPLAGGTDTQYF. V is TRBV18 and J is TRBJ2-3; TRBD2 aligns across 9 bases. After removal of 1 base from V and 1 base from J, the junction contained 0 bases not matched to a gene. Germline V gene sequence: CDR1 KGHSH, CDR2 LQKENI. This CDR3 region has 15 residues.

The chain joins TRBV12-5 to TRBJ1-3; a possible D gene is TRBD1 (5 bases). This CDR3 comprises 19 residues. The germline gives CDR1 LGHNT, CDR2 FRNRAP. The germline V and J ends were trimmed by 1 base and 0 bases, with 19 bases remaining between them. The chain's CDR3 is CASGLEGKAGKNSGNTIYF. DNA for the CDR3: TGTGCTAGTGGTTTGGAGGGGAAGGCAGGGAAAAACTCTGGAAACACCATATATTTT.

This chain joins TRBV6-5 and TRBJ2-1; 11 positions match TRBD2. CDR3 length: 15 amino acids. The junction had 12 bases not matched to a gene; V was cut back by 9 bases and J by 8 bases. Germline V lookup: CDR1 MNHEY, CDR2 SVGAGI. The DNA of the CDR3 is TGTGCCAGTTCTAGCGGGAGGTTTTGGAGAGATGAGCAGTTCTTC. Its protein is CASSSGRFWRDEQFF.

The gene calls are TRBV30 and TRBJ1-3; D unclear. Germline V gives CDR1 GTSNPN, CDR2 SVGIG (reference sequence). CDR3 length equals 15 residues. Trimming removed 5 bases from V and 3 bases from J, with 17 bases in between. The CDR3 sequence is CAWAPTSRFGNTIYF. The DNA of the CDR3 is TGTGCCTGGGCCCCAACGTCTCGGTTTGGAAACACCATATATTTT.

The CDR3 protein is CASSSGLAGSLTGELFF. For the CDR3, the DNA is TGTGCCAGCAGCTCGGGACTAGCGGGAAGTCTCACCGGGGAGCTGTTTTTT. The chain couples TRBV5-5 to TRBJ2-2; 13 bases are a match to TRBD2. Trimming at V came to 3 bases and at J to 4 bases, leaving 6 bases not matched to a gene. Germline lookup yields CDR1 SGHKS and CDR2 YYEKEE (reference sequence). The CDR3 runs 17 residues. The full variable domain, its missing parts supplied by reference TRBV5-5 and TRBJ2-2, is DAGVTQSPTHLIKTRGQQVTLRCSPISGHKSVSWYQQVLGQGPQFIFQYYEKEERGRGNFPDRFSARQFPNYSSELNVNALLLGDSALYLCASSSGLAGSLTGELFFGEGSRLTVL.

The chain links TRBV2 to TRBJ1-2; no firm D call. The V and J ends lost 7 bases and 4 bases respectively, with 10 bases between them. The CDR3 extends over 12 amino acids. In germline, CDR1 is SNHLY, CDR2 FYNNEI. CDR3 in DNA: TGTGCCAGCACTAGGGAGGTCTATGGCTACACCTTC. Translated: CASTREVYGYTF.

The J gene is TRBJ1-6, the V gene TRBV28; tentative D call: TRBD1 (6 bases). Deletions cut 6 bases from V and 1 base from J, with 19 bases between. The CDR3 consists of 18 residues. Per the germline V gene, CDR1 is MDHEN and CDR2 is SYDVKM. Here the CDR3 reads CASSRDTPHLSYNSPLHF. The DNA of the CDR3 is TGTGCCAGCAGCCGGGACACCCCACACCTATCCTATAATTCACCCCTCCACTTT.